This TCR beta chain was identified during a study of blood T cell repertoires in COVID-19. As for the study in general: From the United States, Italy and Spain came samples of acute and convalescent COVID-19. Nucleic acid was either cDNA or gDNA, and it came from T cells, B-cell-depleted T cells, or PBMCs.

The CDR3 runs 14 residues. The V and J ends lost 0 bases and 4 bases respectively, with 9 bases between them. Germline lookup yields CDR1 SGHTA and CDR2 FQGNSA. Study processing details: Amplification from reference gene primers served as the basis for estimated nucleated cell counts. Some clones are missing from TCRdb's copy, which holds only in-frame ones; the method was immunoSEQ multiplex PCR. The V and J calls and the clone size are those of that table, but D and trimming were determined from the DNA. The table lists about 180,000 clones, 84% of them singletons. What was sequenced was peripheral blood. The clonotype was recovered from a man younger than 35 with active or convalescent COVID-19. The chain combines TRBV7-2 with TRBJ1-1, with D perhaps matching TRBD1 (5 bases). The CDR3 nucleotides read TGTGCCAGCAGCTTAGCAGGGGAGGTCACTGAAGCTTTCTTT. It is translated as CASSLAGEVTEAFF. Full variable domain (rest looked up from reference TRBV7-2 and TRBJ1-1): GAGVSQSPSNKVTEKGKDVELRCDPISGHTALYWYRQSLGQGLEFLIYFQGNSAPDKSGLPSDRFSAERTGGSVSTLTIQRTQQEDSAVYLCASSLAGEVTEAFFGQGTRLTVV.